One sample yielded the 27 T cell receptor beta chains listed below, sequenced in a study of blood T cell repertoires in COVID-19. TCRdb keeps only in-frame clones here, not all; method: immunoSEQ multiplex PCR. Among over 150,000 clones listed, 75% to 85% were seen once. Material: peripheral blood. The receptors shown here come from a human donor in a cohort sampled during active COVID-19.

The rearrangement uses TRBV28 and TRBJ1-1; TRBD1 is a possible D gene (5 bases). This CDR3 is built from 16 residues. Trimming stripped 6 bases from V and 5 bases from J, with 22 bases between. CDR1 and CDR2 from the germline V gene are MDHEN and SYDVKM. The CDR3 nucleotides read TGTGCCAGCAGATCAGACCTCGGGGGTCGAAATACTGAAGCTTTCTTT. Translation: CASRSDLGGRNTEAFF. The variable domain in full, with the rest retrieved from reference TRBV28 and TRBJ1-1, is DVKVTQSSRYLVKRTGEKVFLECVQDMDHENMFWYRQDPGLGLRLIYFSYDVKMKEKGDIPEGYSVSREKKERFSLILESASTNQTSMYLCASRSDLGGRNTEAFFGQGTRLTVV.

The rearrangement uses TRBV27 and TRBJ1-1; 8 bases line up with TRBD1. V dropped 3 bases and J dropped 6; count of bases not matched to a gene: 6. The germline gives CDR1 MNHEY, CDR2 SMNVEV (reference sequence). This CDR3 contains 14 residues. The CDR3 region has the DNA TGTGCCAGCAGTTTGAACCAGGGGGCCGCTGAAGCTTTCTTT. It codes for CASSLNQGAAEAFF.

The chain links TRBV6-6 to TRBJ2-7; a possible D gene is TRBD1 (6 bases). CDR3 length equals 12 residues. From germline, CDR1 is MNHNY and CDR2 SVGAGI (reference sequence). V was shortened by 10 bases and J by 1 base, with 11 bases between the two germline ends. CDR3 in amino acids: CATRQASYEQYF. CDR3 sequence (DNA): TGTGCCACCCGACAGGCGTCCTACGAGCAGTACTTC.

CDR3 loop: CASSSRTSGASYNEQFF. CDR3 nucleotide sequence: TGCGCCAGCAGCAGTCGGACTAGCGGGGCATCCTACAATGAGCAGTTCTTC. The chain couples TRBV5-1 to TRBJ2-1; 12 nucleotides line up with TRBD2. Germline CDR1 and CDR2: SGHRS and YFSETQ. The CDR3 extends over 17 amino acids. J lost 1 base, V lost 4 bases, and 6 bases had no gene match.

V usage is TRBV18 and J usage is TRBJ2-7, with 9 positions matching TRBD1. Trimming at V came to 0 bases and at J to 5 bases, leaving 8 bases not matched to a gene. The length of the CDR3 is 16 residues. Germline-derived CDR1 and CDR2 are KGHSH and LQKENI. The DNA of the CDR3 is TGTGCCAGCTCACCACCCACAGGGGGCGCCCGGGACGAGCAGTACTTC. Translation: CASSPPTGGARDEQYF.

The chain couples TRBV15 to TRBJ2-3; D is perhaps TRBD1 (6 bases). In germline, CDR1 is LNHNV, CDR2 YYDKDF (reference sequence). Trimming stripped 3 bases from V and 1 base from J, with 8 bases between. This CDR3 is 14 amino acids long. Here the CDR3 DNA reads TGTGCCACCAGCAGGACAGGCCGCACAGATACGCAGTATTTT. It codes for CATSRTGRTDTQYF.

This clone appeared once. The chain uses TRBV5-1 and TRBJ2-2; D is possibly TRBD1 (5 bases). Germline V gives CDR1 SGHRS, CDR2 YFSETQ. This CDR3 has 14 residues. Trimming pared 5 bases from V and 7 bases from J, leaving 15 bases between. DNA of the CDR3: TGCGCCAGCAGTCATGACAGAAGAGGCGGGGAGCTGTTTTTT. Amino acids: CASSHDRRGGELFF.

The CDR3 is CASSLGSGTEAFF. The CDR3 DNA sequence: TGTGCCAGCAGTTTAGGGAGCGGCACTGAAGCTTTCTTT. This chain uses TRBV28 with TRBJ1-1; D is undetermined. This CDR3 has 13 amino acids. Per germline, CDR1 MDHEN and CDR2 SYDVKM. Trimming pared 2 bases from V and 4 bases from J, leaving 8 bases between.

The genes are TRBV4-1 and TRBJ2-2; the D is unclear. Per germline, CDR1 MGHRA and CDR2 YSYEKL. The V end was cut by 1 base, the J end by 6 bases, with 9 bases between. CDR3 size: 14 residues. The CDR3 DNA reads as TGCGCCAGCAGCCAAGTTCGGAGCCCCGGGGAGCTGTTTTTT. It codes for CASSQVRSPGELFF.

This chain joins TRBV5-1 and TRBJ2-2; 7 bases map to TRBD1. CDR1 and CDR2 from the germline V gene are SGHRS and YFSETQ. The CDR3 loop spans 14 amino acids. V shed 4 bases, J shed 0 bases, and the junction held 0 bases outside the gene matches. This chain's CDR3 is CASSGTANTGELFF. CDR3 coding DNA: TGCGCCAGCAGCGGGACAGCGAACACCGGGGAGCTGTTTTTT.

The gene calls are TRBV7-9 and TRBJ1-5; D might be TRBD1 (5 bases). Germline loops: CDR1 SEHNR, CDR2 FQNEAQ (reference sequence). V was shortened by 5 bases and J by 4 bases, with 12 bases between the two germline ends. CDR3 length: 14 residues. The CDR3 region has the DNA TGTGCCAGCAGCGCACCCCACAGGAATCAGCCCCAGCATTTT. This gives the protein CASSAPHRNQPQHF.

V and J are TRBV28 and TRBJ1-6; TRBD1 matches at 8 bases. Germline loops: CDR1 MDHEN, CDR2 SYDVKM. Germline trimming cut 7 bases from V and 3 bases from J; bases unmatched to any gene: 14. This CDR3 is 18 amino acids long. Here the CDR3 DNA reads TGTGCCAGCACCTCATATAGGACAGGGAGTTTCTATAATTCACCCCTCCACTTT. Protein: CASTSYRTGSFYNSPLHF. The full variable domain, with the rest looked up from reference TRBV28 and TRBJ1-6, is DVKVTQSSRYLVKRTGEKVFLECVQDMDHENMFWYRQDPGLGLRLIYFSYDVKMKEKGDIPEGYSVSREKKERFSLILESASTNQTSMYLCASTSYRTGSFYNSPLHFGNGTRLTVT.

The V and J genes are TRBV5-5 and TRBJ2-2; 7 bases agree with TRBD1. This CDR3 is built from 16 residues. V lost 4 bases to trimming and J lost 0 bases; unmatched junction nucleotides: 6. CDR1 is SGHKS and CDR2 is YYEKEE in the germline V gene (reference sequence). The CDR3 DNA follows: TGTGCCAGCAGCACCCCCGGGACAGCGAACACCGGGGAGCTGTTTTTT. Its protein product is CASSTPGTANTGELFF.

V and J are TRBV15 and TRBJ2-2; 11 nucleotides agree with TRBD2. In germline, CDR1 is LNHNV, CDR2 YYDKDF (reference sequence). There are 17 residues in the CDR3. V dropped 6 bases and J dropped 6; count of bases not matched to a gene: 12. The CDR3 DNA is TGTGCCACCAGAGGTTTCGGACTAGCGGGCCTGGCCGGGGAGCTGTTTTTT. Amino acids: CATRGFGLAGLAGELFF.

The chain has TRBV15 and TRBJ2-4; the match to TRBD2 covers 13 bases. Losses at the gene ends were 3 bases for V and 5 bases for J; bases not matched to a gene: 10. The CDR3 has 18 amino acids. CDR1 is LNHNV and CDR2 is YYDKDF in the germline V gene (reference sequence). The CDR3 spells CATSSPPGLAGLENIQYF. In DNA, the CDR3 is TGTGCCACCAGCAGCCCACCGGGACTAGCGGGATTGGAAAACATTCAGTACTTC.

This chain connects TRBV19 to TRBJ2-3; TRBD1 might be the D (5 bases). Germline values: CDR1 LNHDA, CDR2 SQIVND (reference sequence). The length of the CDR3 is 13 residues. V lost 4 bases and J 1 base, leaving 6 bases between the germline ends. CDR3 sequence reads: CASSRGRTDTQYF. CDR3 DNA sequence: TGTGCCAGTAGTAGGGGCCGCACAGATACGCAGTATTTT.

This clone was seen a handful of times. The chain carries TRBV5-4 and TRBJ2-1; perhaps TRBD2 as D (5 bases). CDR3 length: 13 residues. V gave up 5 bases and J gave up 9 bases, with 15 bases separating them. The germline CDR1 and CDR2 sequences are SGHNT and YYREEE (reference sequence). This CDR3 reads CASRLDWASEQFF. Here the CDR3 DNA reads TGTGCCAGCAGACTGGACTGGGCTAGTGAGCAGTTCTTC.

The chain carries TRBV11-2 and TRBJ1-6; TRBD1 matches 8 bases. V lost 4 bases, J lost 6 bases, and 11 bases stayed unmatched. The germline V gene has CDR1 SGHAT and CDR2 FQNNGV. The CDR3 covers 17 residues. CDR3: CASSSPGRTGFNSPLHF. The CDR3 DNA sequence: TGTGCCAGCAGCTCACCTGGGAGGACAGGGTTTAATTCACCCCTCCACTTT. Supplemented by reference TRBV11-2 and TRBJ1-6, the full variable domain reads EAGVAQSPRYKIIEKRQSVAFWCNPISGHATLYWYQQILGQGPKLLIQFQNNGVVDDSQLPKDRFSAERLKGVDSTLKIQPAKLEDSAVYLCASSSPGRTGFNSPLHFGNGTRLTVT.

In its sample, this clone was seen once. This chain links TRBV13 with TRBJ2-7, with D possibly being TRBD2 (6 bases). The V end was cut by 4 bases, the J end by 0 bases, with 7 bases between. This CDR3 comprises 13 residues. The germline CDR1 and CDR2 sequences are PRHDT and FYEKMQ (reference sequence). The CDR3 protein is CASSSGLSYEQYF. In nucleotides, the CDR3 is TGTGCCAGCAGCTCGGGACTCTCCTACGAGCAGTACTTC.

This chain uses TRBV6-6 with TRBJ2-1; 10 nucleotides align to TRBD2. The V and J ends lost 5 bases and 4 bases, in that order; junction bases with no gene match: 5. CDR3 size: 15 residues. From germline, CDR1 is MNHNY and CDR2 SVGAGI (reference sequence). The CDR3, as DNA: TGTGCCAGCAGTGAGCTAGCGGGGGTTTACAATGAGCAGTTCTTC. It is translated as CASSELAGVYNEQFF.

The chain couples TRBV11-2 to TRBJ2-2, with TRBD1 matching 12 bases. Per the germline V gene, CDR1 is SGHAT and CDR2 is FQNNGV. The V segment lost 5 bases and the J segment 5 bases; nucleotides outside the gene matches: 3. The CDR3 spans 15 residues. CDR3 region: CASSQGQGATGELFF. CDR3 sequence (DNA): TGTGCCAGCAGCCAGGGACAGGGGGCAACCGGGGAGCTGTTTTTT.

The rearrangement joins TRBV30 to TRBJ1-1; TRBD1 is a possible D gene (6 bases). The V gene's germline CDR1 is GTSNPN and CDR2 SVGIG (reference sequence). The CDR3 loop spans 13 amino acids. Between the trimmed V and J ends, which lost 4 bases and 4 bases, there was a span of 13 bases. Here the CDR3 reads CAWTGGRVTEAFF. CDR3 nucleotide sequence: TGTGCCTGGACGGGGGGGCGGGTCACTGAAGCTTTCTTT. Complete variable domain (other parts from reference TRBV30 and TRBJ1-1): SQTIHQWPATLVQPVGSPLSLECTVEGTSNPNLYWYRQAAGRGLQLLFYSVGIGQISSEVPQNLSASRPQDRQFILSSKKLLLSDSGFYLCAWTGGRVTEAFFGQGTRLTVV.

The genes are TRBV10-3 and TRBJ2-1; 10 bases line up with TRBD2. CDR1 and CDR2 from the germline V gene are ENHRY and SYGVKD. V lost 6 bases to trimming and J lost 4 bases; unmatched junction nucleotides: 18. The CDR3 length is 19 residues. The CDR3 is CAIRAGVGAGGPSYNEQFF. In DNA form, the CDR3 reads TGTGCCATCAGGGCCGGGGTCGGAGCGGGAGGGCCCTCGTACAATGAGCAGTTCTTC.

The chain's CDR3 is CASSTGQGMTMNTEAFF. CDR3 DNA: TGCGCCAGCAGCACGGGACAGGGAATGACAATGAACACTGAAGCTTTCTTT. The chain couples TRBV5-1 to TRBJ1-1; 9 bases align to TRBD1. The CDR3 contains 17 residues. V lost 4 bases, J lost 0 bases, and 10 bases stayed unmatched. Germline CDR1 and CDR2: SGHRS and YFSETQ.

The chain recombines TRBV28 with TRBJ1-3, with 7 positions matching TRBD1. Germline values: CDR1 MDHEN, CDR2 SYDVKM. The CDR3 is 15 amino acids. Losses at the gene ends were 7 bases for V and 0 bases for J; bases not matched to a gene: 6. The CDR3 region has the DNA TGTGCCAGCAAAATGGGACAGAGCTCTGGAAACACCATATATTTT. It is translated as CASKMGQSSGNTIYF.

This clone was seen just once. The chain uses TRBV3-1 (or the pseudogene TRBV3-2) and TRBJ2-3; D gene ambiguous. V was trimmed by 2 bases and J by 0 bases, leaving 9 bases between them. The CDR3 is 15 amino acids. The germline gives CDR1 LGHDT, CDR2 YNNKEL (reference sequence). The CDR3 DNA is TGTGCCAGCAGCCAAATACACACAAGCACAGATACGCAGTATTTT. It yields the protein CASSQIHTSTDTQYF.

This clone was picked up a small number of times. The V gene is TRBV6-6, the J gene TRBJ2-7; 13 positions match TRBD2. The germline gives CDR1 MNHNY, CDR2 SVGAGI (reference sequence). The CDR3 covers 17 residues. After removal of 5 bases from V and 3 bases from J, the junction contained 10 bases not matched to a gene. The chain's CDR3 is CASSPLPTSGRIYEQYF. The CDR3 DNA sequence: TGTGCCAGCAGTCCGCTACCGACTAGCGGGAGGATCTACGAGCAGTACTTC.